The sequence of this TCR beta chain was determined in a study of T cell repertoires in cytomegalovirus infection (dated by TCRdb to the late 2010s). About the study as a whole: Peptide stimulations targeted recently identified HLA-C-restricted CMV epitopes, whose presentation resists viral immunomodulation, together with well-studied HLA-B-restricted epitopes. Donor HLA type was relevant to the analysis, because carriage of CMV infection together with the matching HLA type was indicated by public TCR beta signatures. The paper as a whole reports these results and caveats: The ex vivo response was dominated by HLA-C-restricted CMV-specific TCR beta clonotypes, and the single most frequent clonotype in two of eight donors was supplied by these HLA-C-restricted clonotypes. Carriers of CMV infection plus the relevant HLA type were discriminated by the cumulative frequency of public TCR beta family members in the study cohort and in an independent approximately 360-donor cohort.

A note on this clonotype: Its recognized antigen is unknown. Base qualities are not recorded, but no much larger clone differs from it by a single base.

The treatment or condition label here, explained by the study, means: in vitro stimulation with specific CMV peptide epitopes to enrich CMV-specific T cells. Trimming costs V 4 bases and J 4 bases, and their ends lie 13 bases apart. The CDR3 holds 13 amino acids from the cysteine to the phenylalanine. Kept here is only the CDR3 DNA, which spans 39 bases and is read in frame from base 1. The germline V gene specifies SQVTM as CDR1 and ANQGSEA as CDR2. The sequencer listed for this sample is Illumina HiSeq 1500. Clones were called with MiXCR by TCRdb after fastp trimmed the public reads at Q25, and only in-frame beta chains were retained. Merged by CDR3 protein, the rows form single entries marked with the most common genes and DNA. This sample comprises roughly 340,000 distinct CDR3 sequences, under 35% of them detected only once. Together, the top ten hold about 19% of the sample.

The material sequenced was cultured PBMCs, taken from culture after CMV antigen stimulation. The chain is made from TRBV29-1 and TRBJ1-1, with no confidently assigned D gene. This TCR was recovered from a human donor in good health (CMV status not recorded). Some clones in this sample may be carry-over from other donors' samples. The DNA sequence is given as TGCAGCGTTGCACGGGTCCTGGCCACTGAAGCTTTCTTT. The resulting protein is CSVARVLATEAFF.